The rows below give T cell receptor beta chains drawn from one sample of a study of cytomegalovirus exposure and HLA in healthy donors. TCRdb's copy holds only in-frame clones and misses some; the assay was immunoSEQ multiplex PCR. The sample contains more than 150,000 clones, around 80% of which appear only once. Sequenced input: PBMCs. These receptors came from a woman aged 45-60 years in good health and CMV-seropositive. The CDR3 runs from the conserved cysteine through the conserved F or W. D genes are given only for firm matches. Clone size is stated in some rows and not others, as once, few, many or a class when expanded.

abundance: NA
v_gene: TRBV7-6
d_gene: TRBD2
j_gene: TRBJ2-1
CDR3aa: CASSSLAGLINEQFF
CDR3nt: TGTGCCAGCAGCTCATTAGCGGGGCTAATCAATGAGCAGTTCTTC

abundance: NA
v_gene: TRBV27
d_gene: TRBD1
j_gene: TRBJ2-7
CDR3aa: CASRLGTGDTYEQYF
CDR3nt: TGTGCCAGCAGACTTGGGACAGGGGACACCTACGAGCAGTACTTC

abundance: few
v_gene: TRBV10-1
d_gene: TRBD1
j_gene: TRBJ1-1
CDR3aa: CASSEDRGITEAFF
CDR3nt: TGCGCCAGCAGTGAGGACAGGGGTATCACTGAAGCTTTCTTT

abundance: NA
v_gene: TRBV4-1
d_gene: NA
j_gene: TRBJ1-2
CDR3aa: CASSPGGSSYGYTF
CDR3nt: TGCGCCAGCAGCCCGGGAGGGTCCAGCTATGGCTACACCTTC

abundance: NA
v_gene: TRBV19
d_gene: NA
j_gene: TRBJ1-2
CDR3aa: CASSMSGIHGYTF
CDR3nt: TGTGCCAGTAGTATGTCCGGGATACATGGCTACACCTTC

abundance: NA
v_gene: TRBV7-8
d_gene: NA
j_gene: TRBJ2-3
CDR3aa: CASIEVTEGRLRTDTQYF
CDR3nt: TGTGCCAGCATCGAGGTGACAGAAGGGCGCTTGCGCACAGATACGCAGTATTTT

abundance: NA
v_gene: TRBV27
d_gene: NA
j_gene: TRBJ2-1
CDR3aa: CASSLGLPTYNEQFF
CDR3nt: TGTGCCAGCAGCTTGGGACTCCCAACCTACAATGAGCAGTTCTTC

abundance: NA
v_gene: TRBV7-6
d_gene: TRBD2
j_gene: TRBJ2-2
CDR3aa: CASSLAGLAAANTGELFF
CDR3nt: TGTGCCAGCAGCTTAGCGGGACTAGCCGCCGCGAACACCGGGGAGCTGTTTTTT

abundance: NA
v_gene: TRBV9
d_gene: TRBD2
j_gene: TRBJ2-5
CDR3aa: CASSAAGGGWETQYF
CDR3nt: TGTGCCAGCAGCGCCGCGGGGGGGGGCTGGGAGACCCAGTACTTC

abundance: NA
v_gene: TRBV2
d_gene: NA
j_gene: TRBJ2-1
CDR3aa: CASSERGAGGNEQFF
CDR3nt: TGTGCCAGCAGTGAAAGGGGGGCAGGGGGTAATGAGCAGTTCTTC

abundance: NA
v_gene: TRBV30
d_gene: TRBD2
j_gene: TRBJ2-7
CDR3aa: CAWSPRGDEQYF
CDR3nt: TGTGCCTGGAGTCCCCGGGGGGACGAGCAGTACTTC

abundance: NA
v_gene: TRBV2
d_gene: TRBD1
j_gene: TRBJ1-4
CDR3aa: CASSAYRGRSNEKLFF
CDR3nt: TGTGCCAGCAGTGCCTACAGGGGGCGGTCTAATGAAAAACTGTTTTTT

abundance: NA
v_gene: TRBV7-3
d_gene: NA
j_gene: TRBJ2-2
CDR3aa: CASSLAPQGLSNTGELFF
CDR3nt: TGTGCCAGCAGCTTAGCCCCCCAGGGCTTATCAAACACCGGGGAGCTGTTTTTT

abundance: NA
v_gene: TRBV4-3
d_gene: NA
j_gene: TRBJ2-2
CDR3aa: CASSQVTLHEGGELFF
CDR3nt: TGCGCCAGCAGCCAAGTGACGCTCCATGAGGGCGGGGAGCTGTTTTTT

abundance: NA
v_gene: TRBV2
d_gene: TRBD2
j_gene: TRBJ2-5
CDR3aa: CASSELVGRAGTQYF
CDR3nt: TGTGCCAGCAGTGAATTGGTCGGGAGGGCCGGGACCCAGTACTTC

abundance: NA
v_gene: TRBV18
d_gene: TRBD1
j_gene: TRBJ1-2
CDR3aa: CASSPRQGEYGYTF
CDR3nt: TGTGCCAGCTCACCACGACAGGGGGAATATGGCTACACCTTC

abundance: NA
v_gene: TRBV2
d_gene: NA
j_gene: TRBJ1-5
CDR3aa: CASTERAGHSNQPQHF
CDR3nt: TGTGCCAGCACCGAACGAGCGGGACACAGCAATCAGCCCCAGCATTTT

abundance: NA
v_gene: TRBV19
d_gene: NA
j_gene: TRBJ2-3
CDR3aa: CASSDRSFTDTQYF
CDR3nt: TGTGCCAGTAGTGACAGGAGCTTCACAGATACGCAGTATTTT

abundance: NA
v_gene: TRBV6-1
d_gene: NA
j_gene: TRBJ2-1
CDR3aa: CASSVTQGYNEQFF
CDR3nt: TGTGCCAGCAGTGTAACTCAGGGATACAATGAGCAGTTCTTC

abundance: NA
v_gene: TRBV5-6
d_gene: TRBD2
j_gene: TRBJ2-7
CDR3aa: CASSSLSGYEQYF
CDR3nt: TGTGCCAGCAGCTCGCTTAGCGGGTACGAGCAGTACTTC

abundance: NA
v_gene: TRBV5-4
d_gene: TRBD2
j_gene: TRBJ2-7
CDR3aa: CASSSDSGRKYF
CDR3nt: TGTGCCAGCAGCTCCGATAGCGGGAGGAAGTACTTC

abundance: NA
v_gene: TRBV27
d_gene: TRBD1
j_gene: TRBJ2-7
CDR3aa: CASSSTANRGRAYEQYF
CDR3nt: TGTGCCAGCAGTTCCACCGCAAACAGGGGGCGAGCCTACGAGCAGTACTTC

abundance: NA
v_gene: TRBV5-6
d_gene: TRBD1
j_gene: TRBJ1-5
CDR3aa: CASSPGGARQPQHF
CDR3nt: TGTGCCAGCAGCCCAGGGGGCGCGAGGCAGCCCCAGCATTTT

abundance: NA
v_gene: TRBV11-3
d_gene: TRBD1
j_gene: TRBJ2-3
CDR3aa: CASSLPGGRGDTQYF
CDR3nt: TGTGCCAGCAGCTTGCCAGGGGGCAGGGGAGATACGCAGTATTTT

abundance: NA
v_gene: TRBV28
d_gene: NA
j_gene: TRBJ2-5
CDR3aa: CASMGGETQYF
CDR3nt: TGTGCCAGCATGGGCGGGGAGACCCAGTACTTC

abundance: NA
v_gene: TRBV5-1
d_gene: NA
j_gene: TRBJ1-1
CDR3aa: CASSQGTLLLEAFF
CDR3nt: TGCGCCAGCAGCCAGGGGACGTTGCTACTTGAAGCTTTCTTT

abundance: NA
v_gene: TRBV9
d_gene: TRBD2
j_gene: TRBJ2-7
CDR3aa: CAILRGVVSYEQYF
CDR3nt: TGTGCCATACTGCGGGGGGTAGTCAGCTACGAGCAGTACTTC